This T cell receptor beta chain was recorded in a study of vaccination and CD4 T cells after COVID-19. Study overall: Stimulation of cells relied on overlapping spike peptides derived from SARS-CoV-2, HCoV-NL63, HCoV-OC43 and HCoV-229E.

Cultured CD4+ T-cell DNA underwent Oncomine TCR Beta short-read sequencing. Each CDR3 protein gets one entry after TCRdb re-called the PCR reads with MiXCR. The data contain about 16,000 distinct CDR3 sequences, about 51% of them singletons. This sample's treatment: roughly 10-day PBMC culture with coronavirus spike peptide pools or control peptides (ViraFEST assay). V lost 6 bases and J 0 bases, leaving 8 bases between the germline ends. The length of the CDR3 is 13 residues. CDR1 is DFQATT and CDR2 is SNEGSKA in the germline V gene (reference sequence). This clonotype was seen only a few times. As yet, its antigen is unknown.

The sequences come from CD4+ T cells from blood, cultured in vitro, collected before SARS-CoV-2 vaccination. The TCR comes from a human donor who had recovered from COVID-19. The V and J genes are TRBV20-1 and TRBJ1-4; D gene ambiguous. The CDR3 sequence: CSALGTTNEKLFF. CDR3 coding DNA: TGCAGTGCCCTAGGTACAACTAATGAAAAACTGTTTTTT.